The 2 T cell receptor beta chains below all came from one sample that was sequenced in a study of metastatic and nonmetastatic thyroid tumors (dated by TCRdb to 2020 to 2022). Library method: PCR. Sequencer: Illumina HiSeq 4000. TCRdb's own reprocessing of the public reads used fastp at Q25 and MiXCR and kept productive beta chains. This sample lists under 30,000 clones; roughly 15% were detected once. Jointly, the top ten make up less than 20% of the sample. Before undergoing thyroid surgery, none of the patients had been given any kind of treatment. Material for sequencing was blood. The source of these receptors is a male donor with papillary thyroid cancer or a benign thyroid nodule (not recorded which). Some clones in this sample may be carry-over from other donors' samples.

This clone occurred many times. V gene TRBV7-6 combines with J gene TRBJ1-5; D is uncertain. This CDR3 is built from 16 residues. Trimming took off 1 base at V and 0 bases at J, with 10 bases between the two ends. Germline V gene sequence: CDR1 SGHVS, CDR2 FNYEAQ. CDR3 loop: CASSLVEYDSNQPQHF. DNA of the CDR3: TGTGCCAGCAGCTTAGTTGAGTACGATAGCAATCAGCCCCAGCATTTT.

This clone was observed many times. This chain uses TRBV7-9 with TRBJ1-6; D perhaps matches TRBD1 (6 bases). CDR1 and CDR2 from the germline V gene are SEHNR and FQNEAQ (reference sequence). The V end lost 0 bases, the J end lost 8 bases, and 17 bases lay between the germline ends. The CDR3 extends over 17 amino acids. CDR3 loop: CASSLALKEGVDSPLHF. The DNA of the CDR3 is TGTGCCAGCAGCTTAGCCCTGAAGGAGGGGGTAGATTCACCCCTCCACTTT.